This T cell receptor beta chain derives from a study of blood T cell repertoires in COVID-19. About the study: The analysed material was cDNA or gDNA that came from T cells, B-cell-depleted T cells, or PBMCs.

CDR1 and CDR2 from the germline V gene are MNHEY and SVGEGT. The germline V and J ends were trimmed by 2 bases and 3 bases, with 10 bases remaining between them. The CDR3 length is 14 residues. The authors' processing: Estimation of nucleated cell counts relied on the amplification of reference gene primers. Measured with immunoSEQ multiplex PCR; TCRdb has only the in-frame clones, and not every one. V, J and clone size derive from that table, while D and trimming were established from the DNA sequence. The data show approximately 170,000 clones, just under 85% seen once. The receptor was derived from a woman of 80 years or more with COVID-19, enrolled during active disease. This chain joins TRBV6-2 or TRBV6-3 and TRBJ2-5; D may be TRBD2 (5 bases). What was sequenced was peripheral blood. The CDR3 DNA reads TGTGCCAGCAGTTACCTCCTGGGAGAAGAGACCCAGTACTTC. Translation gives CASSYLLGEETQYF.